The rows below give T cell receptor beta chains drawn from one sample of a study of blood T cell repertoires in COVID-19. Produced via immunoSEQ multiplex PCR; TCRdb's table is partial and in-frame only. The table has around 170,000 clones, about 82% seen once; the top ten hold around 6.3%. The specimen sequenced was peripheral blood. Source of these receptors: a man in his 70s with active or convalescent COVID-19. Both conserved end residues are part of each CDR3. The order of the fields is CDR3 DNA, CDR3 protein, clone size, CDR3 length, D gene, V gene, J gene. A D gene is named only where the DNA matches it firmly. Expanded clones get a size class; other rows say once, few or many, or leave the size out.

TGCGCCAGCAGCCAAAAAATCCAGACCGGGGAGCTGTTTTTT	CASSQKIQTGELFF	once	14	NA	TRBV4-3	TRBJ2-2
TGCGCCAGCAGTCAATCTTTCCTAGCGGAGCTAAATGAGCAGTTCTTC	CASSQSFLAELNEQFF	few	16	TRBD2	TRBV23-1	TRBJ2-1
TGCAGCGTTGCAGGGACTGGACAGCCCCAGCATTTT	CSVAGTGQPQHF	NA	12	NA	TRBV29-1	TRBJ1-5
TGCGCCAGCAGCTCAGGGGGCGAGAACGACGAGCAGTACTTC	CASSSGGENDEQYF	NA	14	TRBD1	TRBV10-1	TRBJ2-7
TGCGCCAGCAGCCAGGGAGAGATTAATGAAAAACTGTTTTTT	CASSQGEINEKLFF	NA	14	NA	TRBV4-1	TRBJ1-4
TGTGCCTGGAATGGCCCGACTATGAACACTGAAGCTTTCTTT	CAWNGPTMNTEAFF	NA	14	NA	TRBV30	TRBJ1-1
TGTGCCAGCAGCTTAGTACGGCAGGGGGTAGGGAATGAGCAGTTCTTC	CASSLVRQGVGNEQFF	NA	16	TRBD1	TRBV7-2	TRBJ2-1
TGTGCCAGCAGTGAGTCTAGCGGCACAGATACGCAGTATTTT	CASSESSGTDTQYF	NA	14	NA	TRBV2	TRBJ2-3
TGTGCCAGTCGAACGGGAGCGGACTACGAGCAGTACTTC	CASRTGADYEQYF	NA	13	NA	TRBV2	TRBJ2-7
TGTGCCAGCTCCCGCGAGGGGGCGGGAGAGACCCAGTACTTC	CASSREGAGETQYF	NA	14	TRBD1	TRBV18	TRBJ2-5
TGTGCCAGCAGCTTATCGACAGGGTTGAGCTCTGGAAACACCATATATTTT	CASSLSTGLSSGNTIYF	NA	17	TRBD1	TRBV9	TRBJ1-3
TGTGCCAGCAGCTTAGGCGTGGACAGGGTTGCTTTCTTT	CASSLGVDRVAFF	NA	13	TRBD1	TRBV7-8	TRBJ1-1
TGTGCCAGCAGCTTAGCCCGGAACACTGAAGCTTTCTTT	CASSLARNTEAFF	few	13	NA	TRBV11-2	TRBJ1-1
TGTGCCATCAGTGAAGAGAGGGTTCTCAATCAGCCCCAGCATTTT	CAISEERVLNQPQHF	NA	15	NA	TRBV10-3	TRBJ1-5
TGTGCCAGCAGCTTAGTGGCGGGTATTAAGAACGAGCAGTACTTC	CASSLVAGIKNEQYF	once	15	NA	TRBV13	TRBJ2-7
TGTGCCAGCAGGAGGACAGGGGGCGAGCTGTTTTTT	CASRRTGGELFF	once	12	TRBD1	TRBV6-5	TRBJ2-2
TGTGCCAGCAGCCACCCCGGGACAAAATATGGCTACACCTTC	CASSHPGTKYGYTF	NA	14	NA	TRBV3-1/TRBV3-2	TRBJ1-2
TGTGCCAGCAGGGACCGCGGGACAGCAGCTAACTATGGCTACACCTTC	CASRDRGTAANYGYTF	NA	16	TRBD1	TRBV2	TRBJ1-2
TGTGCCAGCAGCAGGACTAGCGGTTACAATGAGCAGTTCTTC	CASSRTSGYNEQFF	NA	14	TRBD2	TRBV5-4	TRBJ2-1
TGTGCCACCCTTTCACGGGGCTATGGCTACACCTTC	CATLSRGYGYTF	NA	12	NA	TRBV19	TRBJ1-2
TGTGCCAGCAGCTTAGGTGTAGACTACTATGGCTACACCTTC	CASSLGVDYYGYTF	NA	14	NA	TRBV11-2	TRBJ1-2
TGTGCCAGTAGTCCGTTGATTTCGGACACCGGGGAGCTGTTTTTT	CASSPLISDTGELFF	NA	15	NA	TRBV19	TRBJ2-2